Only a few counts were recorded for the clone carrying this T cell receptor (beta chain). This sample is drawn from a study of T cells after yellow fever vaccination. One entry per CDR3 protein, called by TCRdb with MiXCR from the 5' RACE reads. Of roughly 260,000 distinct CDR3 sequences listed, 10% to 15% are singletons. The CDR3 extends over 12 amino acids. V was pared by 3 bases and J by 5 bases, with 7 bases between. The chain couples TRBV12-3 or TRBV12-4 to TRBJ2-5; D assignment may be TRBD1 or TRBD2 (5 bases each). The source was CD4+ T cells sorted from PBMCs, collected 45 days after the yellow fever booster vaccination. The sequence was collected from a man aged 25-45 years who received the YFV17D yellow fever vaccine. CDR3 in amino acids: CASSFGDETQYF. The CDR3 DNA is TGTGCCAGCAGTTTTGGGGACGAGACCCAGTACTTC.